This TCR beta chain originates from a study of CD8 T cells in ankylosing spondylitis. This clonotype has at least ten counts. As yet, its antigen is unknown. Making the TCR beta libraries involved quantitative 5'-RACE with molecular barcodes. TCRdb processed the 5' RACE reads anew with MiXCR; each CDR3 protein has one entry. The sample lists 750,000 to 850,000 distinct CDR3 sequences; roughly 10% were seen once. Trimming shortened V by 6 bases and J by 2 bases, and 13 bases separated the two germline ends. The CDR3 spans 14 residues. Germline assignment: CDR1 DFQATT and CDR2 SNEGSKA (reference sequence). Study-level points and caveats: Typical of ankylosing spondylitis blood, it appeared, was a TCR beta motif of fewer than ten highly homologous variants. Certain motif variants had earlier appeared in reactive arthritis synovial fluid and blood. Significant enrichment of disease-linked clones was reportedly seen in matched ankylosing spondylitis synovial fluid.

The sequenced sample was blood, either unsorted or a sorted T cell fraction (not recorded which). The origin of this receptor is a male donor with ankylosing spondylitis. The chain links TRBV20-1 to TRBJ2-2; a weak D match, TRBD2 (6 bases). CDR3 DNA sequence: TGCAGTGCGGAGGTCGGGGGAAACACCGGGGAGCTGTTTTTT. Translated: CSAEVGGNTGELFF.